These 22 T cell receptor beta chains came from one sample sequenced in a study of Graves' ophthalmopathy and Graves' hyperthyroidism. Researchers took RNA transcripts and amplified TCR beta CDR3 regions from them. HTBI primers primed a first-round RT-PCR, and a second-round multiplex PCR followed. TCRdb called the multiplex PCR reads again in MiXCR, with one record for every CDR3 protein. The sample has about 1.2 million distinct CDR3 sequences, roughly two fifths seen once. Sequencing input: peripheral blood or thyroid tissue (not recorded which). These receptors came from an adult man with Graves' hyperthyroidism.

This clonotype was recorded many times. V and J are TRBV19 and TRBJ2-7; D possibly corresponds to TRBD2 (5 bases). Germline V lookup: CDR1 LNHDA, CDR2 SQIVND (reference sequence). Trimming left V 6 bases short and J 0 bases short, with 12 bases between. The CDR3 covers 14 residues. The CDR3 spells CASSRRTDSYEQYF. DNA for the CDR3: TGTGCCAGTAGCAGGAGGACGGACTCCTACGAGCAGTACTTC.

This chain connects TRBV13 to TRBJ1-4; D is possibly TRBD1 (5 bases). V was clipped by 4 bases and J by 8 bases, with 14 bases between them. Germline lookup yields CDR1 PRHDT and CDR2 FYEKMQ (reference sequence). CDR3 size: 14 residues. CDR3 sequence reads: CASSSLRGKEKLFF. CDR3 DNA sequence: TGTGCCAGCAGCTCACTCCGGGGGAAAGAAAAACTGTTTTTT.

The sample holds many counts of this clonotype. The CDR3 bases are TGCAGCGTTAGAGGCGGGCGGCAGGGATACGAGCAGTACTTC. This sequence encodes CSVRGGRQGYEQYF. This chain uses TRBV29-1 with TRBJ2-7; possibly TRBD1 or TRBD2 for D (5 bases each). Germline CDR1 reads SQVTM; CDR2 reads ANQGSEA. CDR3 length equals 14 residues. The V end lost 5 bases, the J end lost 4 bases, and 18 bases lay between the germline ends.

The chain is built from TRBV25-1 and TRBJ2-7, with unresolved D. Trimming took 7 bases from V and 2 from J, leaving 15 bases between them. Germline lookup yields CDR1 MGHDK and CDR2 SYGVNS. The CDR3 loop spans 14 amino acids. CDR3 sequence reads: CASIDGGFTYEQYF. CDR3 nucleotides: TGTGCCAGCATTGACGGCGGATTTACCTACGAGCAGTACTTC.

The DNA for the CDR3 is TGCAGCGTTGCCCAAGGCTACGAGACCCAGTACTTC. Translation: CSVAQGYETQYF. The chain is built from TRBV29-1 and TRBJ2-5; no clear D gene. Germline loops: CDR1 SQVTM, CDR2 ANQGSEA. Trimming took 4 bases from V and 5 from J, leaving 11 bases between them. The CDR3 contains 12 residues. The complete variable domain, with remaining parts taken from reference TRBV29-1 and TRBJ2-5, reads SAVISQKPSRDICQRGTSLTIQCQVDSQVTMMFWYRQQPGQSLTLIATANQGSEATYESGFVIDKFPISRPNLTFSTLTVSNMSPEDSSIYLCSVAQGYETQYFGPGTRLLVL.

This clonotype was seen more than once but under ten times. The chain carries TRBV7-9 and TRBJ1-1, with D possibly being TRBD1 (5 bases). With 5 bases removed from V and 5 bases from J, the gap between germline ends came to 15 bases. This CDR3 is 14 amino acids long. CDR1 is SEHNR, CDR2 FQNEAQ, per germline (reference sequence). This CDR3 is CASSQEGPGTEAFF. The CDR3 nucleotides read TGTGCCAGCAGCCAAGAGGGACCGGGGACTGAAGCTTTCTTT.

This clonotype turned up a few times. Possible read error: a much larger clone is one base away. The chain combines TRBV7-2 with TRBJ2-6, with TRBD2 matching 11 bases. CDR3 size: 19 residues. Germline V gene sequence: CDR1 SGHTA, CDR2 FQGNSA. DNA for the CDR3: TGTGCCAGCAGCCCTGGGACTAGCGGATTCGGCTCTGGGACCAACGTCCTGACTTTC. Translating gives CASSPGTSGFGSGTNVLTF.

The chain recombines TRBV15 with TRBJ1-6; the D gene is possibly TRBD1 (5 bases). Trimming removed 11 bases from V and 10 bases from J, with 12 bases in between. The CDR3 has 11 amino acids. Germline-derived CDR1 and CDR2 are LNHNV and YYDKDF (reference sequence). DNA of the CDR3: TGTGCCGCCGCGTCAGGGTCACCCCTCCACTTT. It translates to CAAASGSPLHF.

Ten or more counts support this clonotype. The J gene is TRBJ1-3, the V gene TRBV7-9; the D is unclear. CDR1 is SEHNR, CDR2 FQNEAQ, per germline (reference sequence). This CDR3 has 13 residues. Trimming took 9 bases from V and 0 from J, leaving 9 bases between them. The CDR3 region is CASRAASGNTIYF. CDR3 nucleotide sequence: TGTGCCAGTAGGGCAGCCTCTGGAAACACCATATATTTT.

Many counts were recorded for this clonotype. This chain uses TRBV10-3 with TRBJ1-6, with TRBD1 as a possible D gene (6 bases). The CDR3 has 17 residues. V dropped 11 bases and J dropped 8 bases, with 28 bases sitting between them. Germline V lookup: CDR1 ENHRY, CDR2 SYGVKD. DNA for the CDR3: TGTGCCCCCGAAGAACTCAGGGGCGGATTCTCTGATTCACCCCTCCACTTT. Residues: CAPEELRGGFSDSPLHF.

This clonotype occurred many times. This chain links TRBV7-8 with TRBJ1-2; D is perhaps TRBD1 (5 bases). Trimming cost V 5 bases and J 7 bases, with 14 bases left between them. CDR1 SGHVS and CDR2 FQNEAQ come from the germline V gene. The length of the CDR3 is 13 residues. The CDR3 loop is CASSATDSIGYTF. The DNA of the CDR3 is TGTGCCAGCAGCGCGACAGATAGCATTGGCTACACCTTC.

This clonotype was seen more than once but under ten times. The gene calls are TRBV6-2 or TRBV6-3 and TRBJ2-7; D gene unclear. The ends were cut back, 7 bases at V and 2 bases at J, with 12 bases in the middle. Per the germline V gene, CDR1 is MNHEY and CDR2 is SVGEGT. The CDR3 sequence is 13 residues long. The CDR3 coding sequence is TGTGCCAGCACCTTAACAGAGGCCTACGAGCAGTACTTC. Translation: CASTLTEAYEQYF.

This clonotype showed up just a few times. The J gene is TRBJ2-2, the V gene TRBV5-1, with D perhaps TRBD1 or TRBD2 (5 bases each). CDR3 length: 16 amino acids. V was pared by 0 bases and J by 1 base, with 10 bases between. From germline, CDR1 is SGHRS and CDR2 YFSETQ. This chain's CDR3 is CASSLAAGRNTGELFF. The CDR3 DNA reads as TGCGCCAGCAGCTTGGCGGCAGGGAGGAACACCGGGGAGCTGTTTTTT.

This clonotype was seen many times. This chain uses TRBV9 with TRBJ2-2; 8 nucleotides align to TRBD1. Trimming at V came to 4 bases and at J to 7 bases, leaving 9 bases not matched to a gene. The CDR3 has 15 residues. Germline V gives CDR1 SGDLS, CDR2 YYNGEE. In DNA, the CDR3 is TGTGCCAGCAGCCAGGGGCAGGGGGCTGGCGGGGAGCTGTTTTTT. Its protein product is CASSQGQGAGGELFF.

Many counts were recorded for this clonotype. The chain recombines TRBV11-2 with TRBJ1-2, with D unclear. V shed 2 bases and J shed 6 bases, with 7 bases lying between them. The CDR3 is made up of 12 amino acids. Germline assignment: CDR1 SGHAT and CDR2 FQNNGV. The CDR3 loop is CASSLSLDGYTF. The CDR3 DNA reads TGTGCCAGCAGCTTAAGTCTGGATGGCTACACCTTC.

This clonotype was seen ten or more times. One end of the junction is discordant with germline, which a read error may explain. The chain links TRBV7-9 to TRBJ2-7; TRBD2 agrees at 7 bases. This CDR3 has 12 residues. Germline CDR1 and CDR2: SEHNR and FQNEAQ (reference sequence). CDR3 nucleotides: TGTGCCAGCAGCTCGCTGGGGCGGGAGAGTGGCTTC. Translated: CASSSLGRESGF.

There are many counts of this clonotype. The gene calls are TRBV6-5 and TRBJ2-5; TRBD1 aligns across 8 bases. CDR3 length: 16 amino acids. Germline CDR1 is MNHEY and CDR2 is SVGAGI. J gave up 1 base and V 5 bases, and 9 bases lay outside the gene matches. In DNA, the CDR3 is TGTGCCAGCAGTCAGAGACAGGGGACACCCCAAGAGACCCAGTACTTC. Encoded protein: CASSQRQGTPQETQYF.

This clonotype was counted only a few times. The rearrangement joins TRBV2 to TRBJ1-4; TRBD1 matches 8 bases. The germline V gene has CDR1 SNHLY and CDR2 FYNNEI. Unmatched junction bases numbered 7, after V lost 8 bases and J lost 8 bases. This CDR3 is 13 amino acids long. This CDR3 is CASGGQGREKLFF. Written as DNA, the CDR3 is TGTGCCAGCGGCGGACAGGGAAGGGAAAAACTGTTTTTT.

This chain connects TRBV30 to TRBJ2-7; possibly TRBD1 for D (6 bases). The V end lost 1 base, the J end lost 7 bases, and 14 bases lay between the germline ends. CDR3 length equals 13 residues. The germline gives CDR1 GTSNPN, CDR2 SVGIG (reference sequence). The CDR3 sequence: CAWSGQATLEQYF. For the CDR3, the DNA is TGTGCCTGGAGTGGACAGGCGACATTGGAGCAGTACTTC.

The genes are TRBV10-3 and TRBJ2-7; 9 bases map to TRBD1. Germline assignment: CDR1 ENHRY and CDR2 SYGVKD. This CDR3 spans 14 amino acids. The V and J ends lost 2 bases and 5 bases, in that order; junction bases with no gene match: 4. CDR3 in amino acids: CAISETGQGNEQYF. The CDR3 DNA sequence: TGTGCCATCAGTGAGACGGGACAGGGTAACGAGCAGTACTTC.

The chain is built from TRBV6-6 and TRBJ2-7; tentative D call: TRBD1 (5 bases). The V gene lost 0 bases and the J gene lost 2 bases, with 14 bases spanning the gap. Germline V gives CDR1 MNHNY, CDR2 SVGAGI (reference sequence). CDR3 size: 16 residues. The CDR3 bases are TGTGCCAGCAGTTACTCGATGGGGCGGAAGACCTACGAGCAGTACTTC. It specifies CASSYSMGRKTYEQYF.

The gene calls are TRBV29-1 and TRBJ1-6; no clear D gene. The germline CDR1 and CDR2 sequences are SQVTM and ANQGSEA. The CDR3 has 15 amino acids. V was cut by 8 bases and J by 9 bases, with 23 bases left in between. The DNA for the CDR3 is TGCAGCAGCCTACTCATGGGCACGGCAATTTCACCCCTCCACTTT. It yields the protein CSSLLMGTAISPLHF.